Below, one TCR beta chain is given with its context. Original processing methods: Estimated nucleated cell counts came from reference gene primer amplification. Data came from immunoSEQ multiplex PCR; TCRdb stores just in-frame clones and leaves some out. Clone size and V and J calls were adopted from that table, with D and trimming inferred from the DNA. The table lists under 150,000 clones, over 80% of them singletons. This record comes from a study of blood T cell repertoires in COVID-19. All enrollees were about 18 to 90 years old and from 20 to 30 US areas. Cohorts were determined from participant-reported clinical history. Cohort 3 recovery required two negative PCRs, clearance, or symptom resolution. Sequenced input: PBMCs or T cells enriched from blood (not recorded which). This clonotype was obtained from a man aged 25 to 45 who had recovered from COVID-19.

DNA for the CDR3: TGTGCCAGCAGACTCAGGGAACTGAACACTGAAGCTTTCTTT. Its protein is CASRLRELNTEAFF. The chain has TRBV2 and TRBJ1-1, with a possible D match to TRBD1 (5 bases). The CDR3 totals 14 residues. Trimming took 6 bases from V and 0 from J, leaving 11 bases between them. The germline CDR1 and CDR2 sequences are SNHLY and FYNNEI.